This T cell receptor (beta chain) was documented in a study of blood T cell repertoires in COVID-19. As for the study in general: PBMCs, B-cell-depleted T cells, or T cells provided the cDNA or gDNA that made up the material.

CDR3 length: 14 residues. Trimming removed 4 bases at V and 6 bases at J, with 14 bases between. Per the germline V gene, CDR1 is SGHRS and CDR2 is YFSETQ. Authors' analysis steps: Amplification of reference gene primers was used by the study to estimate nucleated cell counts. Produced via immunoSEQ multiplex PCR; TCRdb's table is partial and in-frame only. V, J and clone size are those of that table, while D and trimming were read from the DNA. The data contain 100,000 to 150,000 clones, more than 60% of them singletons. The source material was peripheral blood. The TCR comes from a man in his 70s with acute or convalescent COVID-19. The chain carries TRBV5-1 and TRBJ2-1; the D gene is possibly TRBD1 (7 bases). In nucleotides, the CDR3 is TGCGCCAGCAGCCCCCAGCAGGGGGGCAATGAGCAGTTCTTC. It is translated as CASSPQQGGNEQFF. Variable domain in full (rest from reference TRBV5-1 and TRBJ2-1): KAGVTQTPRYLIKTRGQQVTLSCSPISGHRSVSWYQQTPGQGLQFLFEYFSETQRNKGNFPGRFSGRQFSNSRSEMNVSTLELGDSALYLCASSPQQGGNEQFFGPGTRLTVL.